These T cell receptor beta chains were read from a single sample in a study of Graves' ophthalmopathy and Graves' hyperthyroidism. Via MiXCR, TCRdb re-called the multiplex PCR reads, giving one row per CDR3 protein. The repertoire consists of 600,000 to 950,000 distinct CDR3 sequences, with 40% occurring once and the leading ten covering 44%. The sequencing sample was made of peripheral blood. These receptors were taken from an adult man with Graves' ophthalmopathy. CDR3s include the opening cysteine and the closing phenylalanine or tryptophan. A D gene is named only where the DNA matches it firmly. Clone size appears in some rows only: once, few, many, or a class for an expanded clone.

D gene	clone size	V gene	J gene	CDR3 DNA	CDR3 protein
TRBD1	-	TRBV20-1	TRBJ2-5	TGCAGTGCTAGAGATTCGGGGACAGGACATTATGAGACCCAGTACTTC	CSARDSGTGHYETQYF
TRBD1	-	TRBV24-1	TRBJ2-5	TGTGCCACCAGTGCTAGTGTGGGACAGGGACAAGAGACCCAGTACTTC	CATSASVGQGQETQYF
-	few	TRBV5-6	TRBJ2-5	TGTGCCAGCAGCTTGACCCCTTCCCAAGAGACCCAGTACTTC	CASSLTPSQETQYF
-	-	TRBV10-3	TRBJ2-5	TGTGCCATCAGCACCTGGGACCTGGGGCAGGGGACCCAGTACTTC	CAISTWDLGQGTQYF
TRBD2	few	TRBV19	TRBJ2-5	TGTGCCAGTAGTACTCCTACTAGCGCGCACCGCGGAGAGACCCAGTACTTC	CASSTPTSAHRGETQYF
TRBD2	-	TRBV20-1	TRBJ2-7	TGCAGTGCTAGAGCCATGAGCGGGAACTACGAGCAGTACTTC	CSARAMSGNYEQYF
-	-	TRBV15	TRBJ2-5	TGTGCCACCAGCCGGAGGGACGGACTTCAAGAGACCCAGTACTTC	CATSRRDGLQETQYF
-	-	TRBV7-8	TRBJ2-5	TGTGCCAGCAGCCACGGGACAATAGAAGAGACCCAGTACTTC	CASSHGTIEETQYF
-	-	TRBV7-9	TRBJ2-5	TGTGCCAGCAGCTCGAATCACCAAGAGACCCAGTACTTC	CASSSNHQETQYF
-	many	TRBV10-3	TRBJ1-1	TGTGCCATCAGTGAAGGGGAGCGCAAAGCTTTCTTT	CAISEGERKAFF
-	-	TRBV20-1	TRBJ1-5	TGCAGTGCTGAAAGGGGTGGCAATCAGCCCCAGCATTTT	CSAERGGNQPQHF